The subject of this entry is one T cell receptor beta chain. Its antigen is not known. The data were taken from a study of cytomegalovirus exposure and HLA in healthy donors. General study findings and limits: A likely sequencing artifact accounted for one observed cluster of highly shared sequence variants. Per published reports, the classifier diagnosed cytomegalovirus status with high specificity and sensitivity.

This CDR3 is built from 16 residues. The germline CDR1 and CDR2 sequences are ENHRY and SYGVKD. Losses at the gene ends were 3 bases for V and 10 bases for J; bases not matched to a gene: 10. Primers for the PCR totalled 60 Vbeta and 13 Jbeta. Profiling relied on immunoSEQ multiplex PCR, and the TCRdb table lists in-frame clones only, not all of them. The sample comprises approximately 140,000 clones, about four fifths of which are singletons, and 0.55% to 0.75% rests with the top ten. What was sequenced was PBMCs. This chain links TRBV10-3 with TRBJ1-6; 9 bases align to TRBD1. The TCR sequence derives from a man between 18 and 35 years old in good health and CMV-seronegative. The CDR3 coding sequence is TGTGCCATCAGTGAACCGGGGGACAGGGAGAAATCACCCCTCCACTTT. The encoded protein is CAISEPGDREKSPLHF.